What follows are 25 T cell receptor beta chains derived from one specimen sequenced in a study of T cells in Graves' hyperthyroidism and ophthalmopathy. It was RNA transcripts that yielded the amplified TCR beta CDR3 regions. During a first-round RT-PCR of the TCR CDR3, the HTBI primer set was used. TCRdb re-analysed the multiplex PCR reads in MiXCR, keeping a single row per CDR3 protein. The table has roughly 800,000 distinct CDR3 sequences, about 38% seen once. Specimen: blood. All receptors come from a man younger than 35 with Graves' hyperthyroidism.

This clonotype was counted a few times. The chain links TRBV4-1 to TRBJ1-1; D ambiguous. Germline V lookup: CDR1 MGHRA, CDR2 YSYEKL. V shed 11 bases and J shed 6 bases, with 13 bases lying between them. CDR3 length equals 11 residues. For the CDR3, the DNA is TGCGCCGCAGGTTTTCAGGCTGAAGCTTTCTTT. Amino acid sequence: CAAGFQAEAFF.

Of note for this clonotype: A read error may account for a junction end that differs from germline. The chain links TRBV9 to TRBJ2-7, with TRBD1 identical over 8 bases. This CDR3 has 13 amino acids. The V gene's germline CDR1 is SGDLS and CDR2 YYNGEE. DNA of the CDR3: TGCGCCAACAGCCAGGGGGCTGAGGGCGAGCAGTACTTC. Its protein is CANSQGAEGEQYF. The full variable domain, completed using reference TRBV9 and TRBJ2-7, is DSGVTQTPKHLITATGQRVTLRCSPRSGDLSVYWYQQSLDQGLQFLIQYYNGEERAKGNILERFSAQQFPDLHSELNLSSLELGDSALYFCANSQGAEGEQYFGPGTRLTVT.

This clonotype was counted at least ten times. The chain has TRBV15 and TRBJ1-3, with D perhaps matching TRBD1 (5 bases). V was cut by 7 bases and J by 9 bases, with 16 bases left in between. Germline CDR1 reads LNHNV; CDR2 reads YYDKDF (reference sequence). The CDR3 totals 13 residues. CDR3 protein: CATTGTASGTIYF. In nucleotides, the CDR3 is TGTGCCACCACCGGGACGGCCAGCGGCACCATATATTTT.

This clonotype was found a few times. The chain uses TRBV11-2 and TRBJ2-5; D perhaps matches TRBD2 (5 bases). Germline CDR1 is SGHAT and CDR2 is FQNNGV. The CDR3 runs 14 residues. V was pared by 4 bases and J by 0 bases, with 9 bases between. The CDR3 spells CASSSDSYQETQYF. The CDR3 bases are TGTGCCAGCAGCTCGGACTCTTACCAAGAGACCCAGTACTTC.

V gene TRBV9 combines with J gene TRBJ2-7; D might be TRBD1 (7 bases). The CDR3 is 14 residues long. CDR1 is SGDLS and CDR2 is YYNGEE in the germline V gene. The V end lost 4 bases, the J end lost 5 bases, and 16 bases lay between the germline ends. CDR3 loop: CASSPGGTSHEQYF. In DNA, the CDR3 is TGTGCCAGCAGCCCAGGGGGGACGAGCCACGAGCAGTACTTC.

The sample holds many counts of this clonotype. One end of the junction does not line up with germline, which may come from a read error. The chain joins TRBV20-1 to TRBJ1-5, with D perhaps matching TRBD1 (5 bases). CDR1 and CDR2 from the germline V gene are DFQATT and SNEGSKA (reference sequence). The CDR3 extends over 11 amino acids. CDR3 DNA: TGCAGTGCAAGAGACGGGGGGCCCCAGCATTTT. Translating gives CSARDGGPQHF.

Points on this clonotype: This may be a read error, as it is one base from a much larger clone. Without the conserved terminal phenylalanine or tryptophan, this CDR3 likely stems from a read error. The chain joins TRBV7-2 to TRBJ1-1, with D unclear. CDR1 is SGHTA, CDR2 FQGNSA, per germline. Between the trimmed V and J ends, which lost 10 bases and 8 bases, there was a span of 14 bases. CDR3 length equals 11 residues. This chain's CDR3 is CATTGGIEAFS. The CDR3 DNA reads as TGTGCCACAACTGGTGGAATCGAAGCTTTCTCT.

This sequence joins TRBV7-9 and TRBJ1-5; perhaps TRBD1 as D (5 bases). The CDR3 is 16 amino acids. Germline CDR1 and CDR2: SEHNR and FQNEAQ (reference sequence). The germline V and J ends were trimmed by 5 bases and 0 bases, with 14 bases remaining between them. The CDR3 nucleotides read TGTGCCAGCAGCCTAACAGGACCTTATAGCAATCAGCCCCAGCATTTT. This encodes CASSLTGPYSNQPQHF.

This clonotype was recorded at least ten times. The chain links TRBV25-1 to TRBJ2-5; D unclear. Looked up from germline, CDR1 is MGHDK and CDR2 is SYGVNS. With 4 bases removed from V and 4 bases from J, the gap between germline ends came to 10 bases. The length of the CDR3 is 13 residues. The CDR3 DNA sequence: TGTGCCAGCAGTGCCCTCGGAATAGAGACCCAGTACTTC. This gives the protein CASSALGIETQYF.

Ten or more counts support this clonotype. The V gene is TRBV2, the J gene TRBJ1-2; D unclear. V was pared by 7 bases and J by 8 bases, with 14 bases between. The CDR3 has 12 amino acids. Germline values: CDR1 SNHLY, CDR2 FYNNEI. The CDR3 region is CASNTSPVGYTF. DNA of the CDR3: TGTGCCAGCAACACCTCGCCCGTCGGCTACACCTTC.

In its sample, this clonotype was seen many times. The gene calls are TRBV25-1 and TRBJ1-5; D gene ambiguous. CDR3 size: 12 residues. Trimming removed 4 bases at V and 9 bases at J, with 10 bases between. Germline loops: CDR1 MGHDK, CDR2 SYGVNS. CDR3 in amino acids: CASSAGEGPQHF. The CDR3 DNA follows: TGTGCCAGCAGTGCAGGCGAGGGGCCCCAGCATTTT.

The CDR3 DNA sequence: TGTGCCAGTAGTAGCGGGCGAATTAGTACCGGGGAGCTGTTTTTT. This gives the protein CASSSGRISTGELFF. This rearrangement joins TRBV19 to TRBJ2-2, with D perhaps TRBD2 (5 bases). The ends were cut back, 4 bases at V and 5 bases at J, with 14 bases in the middle. This CDR3 region has 15 residues. In germline, CDR1 is LNHDA, CDR2 SQIVND (reference sequence).

This clonotype was detected ten times or more. In DNA, the CDR3 is TGTGCCAGCAGCGAACAGACGGATAATCAGCCCCAGCATTTT. The encoded protein is CASSEQTDNQPQHF. The V call is TRBV2, the J call TRBJ1-5; D unclear. The CDR3 is made up of 14 amino acids. V was trimmed by 6 bases and J by 4 bases, leaving 13 bases between them. Per germline, CDR1 SNHLY and CDR2 FYNNEI.

This clonotype was counted a few times. The chain has TRBV20-1 and TRBJ2-2; no clear D. The V gene's germline CDR1 is DFQATT and CDR2 SNEGSKA (reference sequence). CDR3 length: 13 amino acids. Trimming cost V 3 bases and J 5 bases, with 10 bases left between them. CDR3 sequence (DNA): TGCAGTGCTAGCTTTGCCGGGACCGGGGAGCTGTTTTTT. Its translation is CSASFAGTGELFF.

The gene calls are TRBV20-1 and TRBJ2-7; 10 bases are a match to TRBD2. The CDR3 runs 15 residues. The germline gives CDR1 DFQATT, CDR2 SNEGSKA (reference sequence). J was trimmed by 2 bases and V by 6 bases; bases with no gene match: 10. The CDR3 spells CSAPSRTSGPYEQYF. The CDR3 bases are TGCAGTGCCCCGAGCCGGACTAGCGGACCCTACGAGCAGTACTTC.

This clonotype was counted at least ten times. The J gene is TRBJ1-4, the V gene TRBV20-1; D gene unclear. Germline-derived CDR1 and CDR2 are DFQATT and SNEGSKA (reference sequence). The CDR3 is 13 amino acids. Trimming cost V 0 bases and J 0 bases, with 2 bases left between them. The CDR3 sequence is CSARDATNEKLFF. CDR3 nucleotide sequence: TGCAGTGCTAGAGACGCAACTAATGAAAAACTGTTTTTT.

This CDR3 reads CASSLDPGAGGEQYF. In DNA form, the CDR3 reads TGTGCCAGCAGCTTAGATCCGGGTGCGGGTGGCGAGCAGTACTTC. The V call is TRBV7-9, the J call TRBJ2-7; tentative D call: TRBD2 (5 bases). Trimming left V 1 base short and J 6 bases short, with 16 bases between. CDR3 length: 15 residues. Germline V gene sequence: CDR1 SEHNR, CDR2 FQNEAQ (reference sequence).

This clonotype was counted at least ten times. This chain connects TRBV7-9 to TRBJ1-4; D remains ambiguous. Germline CDR1 is SEHNR and CDR2 is FQNEAQ (reference sequence). This CDR3 is 13 amino acids long. Deletions cut 2 bases from V and 4 bases from J, with 5 bases between. CDR3 loop: CASSLTYNEKLFF. For the CDR3, the DNA is TGTGCCAGCAGCTTAACCTATAATGAAAAACTGTTTTTT.

As to this clonotype: A read error may produce the germline difference seen at one junction end. The CDR3 is CASSHDSSMNAEAFF. DNA of the CDR3: TGCGCCAGCAGCCATGACAGTTCCATGAACGCTGAAGCTTTCTTT. The chain links TRBV4-1 to TRBJ1-1; perhaps TRBD1 as D (5 bases). Germline assignment: CDR1 MGHRA and CDR2 YSYEKL. The CDR3 totals 15 residues.

The chain carries TRBV7-6 and TRBJ1-4, with 7 bases aligning to TRBD1. Looked up from germline, CDR1 is SGHVS and CDR2 is FNYEAQ. This CDR3 contains 16 residues. The J segment lost 5 bases and the V segment lost 2 bases, leaving 8 bases of the junction unmatched. The CDR3 spells CASSLFGDSTNEKLFF. CDR3 in DNA: TGTGCCAGCAGCTTATTCGGGGACAGTACCAATGAAAAACTGTTTTTT.

V gene TRBV2 combines with J gene TRBJ2-2; D remains ambiguous. The CDR3 loop spans 16 amino acids. CDR1 is SNHLY and CDR2 is FYNNEI in the germline V gene. V was clipped by 2 bases and J by 0 bases, with 10 bases between them. DNA of the CDR3: TGTGCCAGCAGTGAATCGGTCAGACCGAACACCGGGGAGCTGTTTTTT. Protein sequence: CASSESVRPNTGELFF. Using reference TRBV2 and TRBJ2-2 for the parts outside the CDR3, the full variable domain is EPEVTQTPSHQVTQMGQEVILRCVPISNHLYFYWYRQILGQKVEFLVSFYNNEISEKSEIFDDQFSVERPDGSNFTLKIRSTKLEDSAMYFCASSESVRPNTGELFFGEGSRLTVL.

Notes on this clonotype: This may come from a read error, since a much larger clone is one base off. J is TRBJ1-1 and V is TRBV11-2; D uncertain. Germline assignment: CDR1 SGHAT and CDR2 FQNNGV. The CDR3 covers 12 residues. CDR3 protein: CASSSRRTVAFF. The CDR3, as DNA: TGTGCCAGCAGCTCTCGACGGACTGTAGCTTTCTTT.

The chain is built from TRBV2 and TRBJ2-3, with D unresolved. The CDR3 extends over 14 amino acids. V was trimmed by 5 bases and J by 0 bases, leaving 9 bases between them. Germline V gene lookup returns CDR1 SNHLY and CDR2 FYNNEI. The CDR3 loop is CASSRRASTDTQYF. As DNA, the CDR3 is TGTGCCAGCAGTCGCAGAGCTAGCACAGATACGCAGTATTTT.

With respect to this clonotype: This may be a read error: a much more frequent sequence differs by one nucleotide. J is TRBJ1-1 and V is TRBV6-5; D is uncertain. The germline gives CDR1 MNHEY, CDR2 SVGAGI. The CDR3 is 13 residues long. The germline V and J ends were trimmed by 5 bases and 5 bases, with 12 bases remaining between them. As DNA, the CDR3 is TGTGCCAGCAGTGACGTAGGGATGACTGAAGCTTTCTTT. Its protein is CASSDVGMTEAFF.

This clonotype was recorded many times. The V call is TRBV7-8, the J call TRBJ1-2, with D perhaps TRBD1 (5 bases). The CDR3 length is 13 residues. Germline V lookup: CDR1 SGHVS, CDR2 FQNEAQ. V dropped 3 bases and J dropped 4 bases, with 9 bases sitting between them. This CDR3 reads CASSFSGVYGYTF. In nucleotides, the CDR3 is TGTGCCAGCAGCTTCTCGGGGGTCTATGGCTACACCTTC. Looking up the rest from reference TRBV7-8 and TRBJ1-2 gives the full variable domain: GAGVSQSPRYKVAKRGQDVALRCDPISGHVSLFWYQQALGQGPEFLTYFQNEAQLDKSGLPSDRFFAERPEGSVSTLKIQRTQQEDSAVYLCASSFSGVYGYTFGSGTRLTVV.